This TCR beta chain is from a study of neoadjuvant anti-PD-1 for oral cavity cancer. Study overall: Patients without progression got a fourth dose around day 43.

Points on this clone: Its antigen is still unknown.

Time point in this sample: after neoadjuvant nivolumab, at surgical resection. Study-level findings and limits: Non-responders to neoadjuvant nivolumab had significantly more clonal PBMC T cells than responders.

CDR3 length equals 15 residues. Germline V gene sequence: CDR1 KGHSH, CDR2 LQKENI. Trimming shortened V by 0 bases and J by 4 bases, and 10 bases separated the two germline ends. Clones were read by immunoSEQ multiplex PCR, and TCRdb kept only the in-frame ones, dropping some. Of roughly 7,500 clones listed, approximately 70% are singletons. This receptor was taken from a person aged 35 to 85 with oral cavity squamous cell carcinoma. The specimen was PBMCs, collected after nivolumab (anti-PD-1) treatment. The chain combines TRBV18 with TRBJ1-5, with D hard to call. CDR3 protein: CASSPPGSANQPQHF. The CDR3 coding sequence is TGTGCCAGCTCACCACCCGGGTCTGCTAATCAGCCCCAGCATTTT.